These T cell receptor beta chains were read from a single sample in a study of T cell repertoires in cytomegalovirus infection. MiXCR, applied by TCRdb to the reads, yields one record per CDR3 protein. The sample records hundreds of thousands of distinct CDR3 sequences, about 31% being singletons. The antigens for these receptors are not known. Sequencing used cultured CD8+ T cells from PBMCs, obtained from culture after CMV antigen stimulation. The receptor set was obtained from a human donor in good health (CMV status not recorded). Some clones in this sample may be carry-over from other donors' samples. Both conserved end residues are part of each CDR3. The order of the fields is J gene, clone size, V gene, CDR3 protein. Size values are once, few and many counts, or a class for expanded clones, and some rows have none.

j_gene: TRBJ1-1
abundance: few
v_gene: TRBV19
CDR3aa: CASSIARDTPNTEAFF

j_gene: TRBJ2-5
abundance: .
v_gene: TRBV6-2/TRBV6-3
CDR3aa: CASSYVTGGETQYF

j_gene: TRBJ2-2
abundance: many
v_gene: TRBV7-9
CDR3aa: CASSLTGRETGELFF

j_gene: TRBJ2-4
abundance: .
v_gene: TRBV5-1
CDR3aa: CASSFGPKNIQYF

j_gene: TRBJ1-1
abundance: .
v_gene: TRBV2
CDR3aa: CASRSGLPEAFF

j_gene: TRBJ1-4
abundance: many
v_gene: TRBV7-8
CDR3aa: CASSLGQGGEKLFF

j_gene: TRBJ2-4
abundance: .
v_gene: TRBV3-1
CDR3aa: CASSPLAASLAKNIQYF

j_gene: TRBJ2-7
abundance: many
v_gene: TRBV12-3/TRBV12-4
CDR3aa: CASSFVAYEQYF

j_gene: TRBJ1-1
abundance: many
v_gene: TRBV7-9
CDR3aa: CASSTTVTGLTRDTEAFF

j_gene: TRBJ2-3
abundance: few
v_gene: TRBV7-9
CDR3aa: CASSPDREADTQYF

j_gene: TRBJ2-5
abundance: .
v_gene: TRBV11-3
CDR3aa: CASSSRGGGGETQYF

j_gene: TRBJ2-5
abundance: .
v_gene: TRBV2
CDR3aa: CASRGQEGYQETQYF

j_gene: TRBJ1-2
abundance: .
v_gene: TRBV19
CDR3aa: CASSPRSFNYGYTF

j_gene: TRBJ2-1
abundance: .
v_gene: TRBV19
CDR3aa: CASSISQARAREQFF

j_gene: TRBJ1-2
abundance: .
v_gene: TRBV7-8
CDR3aa: CASSLAAGRYGYGYTF

j_gene: TRBJ2-6
abundance: many
v_gene: TRBV7-6
CDR3aa: CASSSQGASGANVLTF

j_gene: TRBJ2-5
abundance: .
v_gene: TRBV7-3
CDR3aa: CAQHRLPFVETQYF

j_gene: TRBJ2-1
abundance: .
v_gene: TRBV13
CDR3aa: CASSVWVAEQFF

j_gene: TRBJ2-1
abundance: .
v_gene: TRBV11-3
CDR3aa: CASSGPEVASYNEQFF

j_gene: TRBJ1-5
abundance: many
v_gene: TRBV20-1
CDR3aa: CSARFRATGNQPQHF

j_gene: TRBJ1-2
abundance: .
v_gene: TRBV6-2/TRBV6-3
CDR3aa: CASSYVDSYYGYTF

j_gene: TRBJ2-3
abundance: .
v_gene: TRBV7-8
CDR3aa: CASSFPPDRGGTDTQYF

j_gene: TRBJ2-7
abundance: .
v_gene: TRBV27
CDR3aa: CASSASVASPYEQYF

j_gene: TRBJ2-2
abundance: .
v_gene: TRBV7-6
CDR3aa: CASSHKLQANTGELFF

j_gene: TRBJ2-7
abundance: few
v_gene: TRBV6-5
CDR3aa: CASRHRAGHYAYEQYF

j_gene: TRBJ2-1
abundance: .
v_gene: TRBV6-2/TRBV6-3
CDR3aa: CASSAAGPYNEQFF

j_gene: TRBJ2-1
abundance: .
v_gene: TRBV12-3/TRBV12-4
CDR3aa: CASSPGAGGNEKFF